The next 32 T cell receptor beta chains were all read from a single sample in a study of blood T cells in healthy people across ages. With a J-beta primer mix and a sample-barcoded 5' primer, a second PCR ran 7 to 11 cycles. TCRdb re-analysed the 5' RACE reads in MiXCR, keeping a single row per CDR3 protein. The repertoire consists of more than 500,000 distinct CDR3 sequences, with about 26% occurring once and the leading ten covering 3% to 4%. The sample was also linked to a second study, of T cells of mothers and their children.

Sample: blood. These receptor sequences come from a boy younger than 10 in good health.

The chain is built from TRBV28 and TRBJ2-7, with D perhaps TRBD1 (6 bases). CDR1 and CDR2 (germline): MDHEN, SYDVKM. The CDR3 contains 14 residues. Between the trimmed V and J ends, which lost 5 bases and 7 bases, there was a span of 18 bases. The CDR3, as DNA: TGTGCCAGCAGTCAACCAGGGGCAGCGCGGGAGCAGTACTTC. It translates to CASSQPGAAREQYF. Together with reference TRBV28 and TRBJ2-7, the CDR3 gives the full variable domain: DVKVTQSSRYLVKRTGEKVFLECVQDMDHENMFWYRQDPGLGLRLIYFSYDVKMKEKGDIPEGYSVSREKKERFSLILESASTNQTSMYLCASSQPGAAREQYFGPGTRLTVT.

Ten or more counts support this clonotype. The V and J genes are TRBV6-1 and TRBJ1-5, with TRBD1 as a possible D gene (5 bases). The V and J ends lost 5 bases and 7 bases respectively, with 18 bases between them. The CDR3 runs to 15 residues. From germline, CDR1 is MNHNS and CDR2 SASEGT. In DNA, the CDR3 is TGTGCCAGCAGTAAACAGTTCAGGGAGGGGCAGCCCCAGCATTTT. It encodes CASSKQFREGQPQHF.

This chain uses TRBV6-5 with TRBJ2-1; TRBD2 aligns across 14 bases. CDR3 length equals 16 residues. Germline V gene sequence: CDR1 MNHEY, CDR2 SVGAGI. J lost 7 bases, V lost 2 bases, and 4 bases had no gene match. The CDR3 here is CASSYGTSGSPNEQFF. The CDR3 DNA sequence: TGTGCCAGCAGTTACGGGACTAGCGGGAGCCCGAATGAGCAGTTCTTC.

This chain joins TRBV10-3 and TRBJ2-1, with TRBD2 matching over 9 bases. V lost 6 bases and J lost 5; bases outside the gene matches: 5. The germline V gene has CDR1 ENHRY and CDR2 SYGVKD. The CDR3 length is 14 residues. CDR3 DNA: TGTGCCATCAGGGAGACTAGCGGAAACAATGAGCAGTTCTTC. It encodes CAIRETSGNNEQFF.

In regard to this clonotype: Given the absence of the conserved phenylalanine or tryptophan at the CDR3 end, a read error is likely. The V call is TRBV5-1, the J call TRBJ1-2; 10 positions agree with TRBD1. V trimming: 4 bases; J trimming: 3 bases; junction bases outside the gene matches: 9. Germline loops: CDR1 SGHRS, CDR2 YFSETQ. The CDR3 is made up of 16 amino acids. CDR3 DNA: TGCGCCAGCAGCCCAACCGGGACAGGGGTATACTATGGCTACACCCTC. Protein product: CASSPTGTGVYYGYTL.

The table lists this clonotype with a few counts. V is TRBV28 and J is TRBJ2-7; TRBD2 matches 9 bases. Germline V CDR1 and CDR2: MDHEN, SYDVKM. J gave up 3 bases and V 8 bases, and 11 bases lay outside the gene matches. This CDR3 region has 15 residues. The CDR3: CASGGDATSGYEQYF. Written as DNA, the CDR3 is TGTGCCAGCGGGGGGGACGCGACTAGCGGCTACGAGCAGTACTTC.

This chain links TRBV10-3 with TRBJ1-2, with 9 bases that match TRBD1. Germline V gene sequence: CDR1 ENHRY, CDR2 SYGVKD. The CDR3 extends over 17 amino acids. V was clipped by 1 base and J by 5 bases; unmatched bases: 11. CDR3 DNA: TGTGCCATCAGTGAGTTAGGGACAGGGACAAGTGGGTATGGCTACACCTTC. Protein product: CAISELGTGTSGYGYTF.

V usage is TRBV7-2 and J usage is TRBJ2-5, with 10 bases fitting TRBD2. The junction had 7 bases not matched to a gene; V was cut back by 5 bases and J by 4 bases. In germline, CDR1 is SGHTA, CDR2 FQGNSA. This CDR3 region has 15 residues. CDR3 DNA sequence: TGTGCCAGCAGCACCTACCCTAGCGGGGGAGAGACCCAGTACTTC. Residues: CASSTYPSGGETQYF.

The CDR3 spells CASRERGGGADTQYF. In DNA, the CDR3 is TGTGCCAGCAGAGAACGGGGGGGCGGCGCAGATACGCAGTATTTT. The chain couples TRBV12-3 or TRBV12-4 to TRBJ2-3, with 8 positions matching TRBD2. Trimming cost V 6 bases and J 4 bases; bases outside gene matches: 9. This CDR3 is built from 15 residues.

This clonotype appeared a few times. This rearrangement joins TRBV7-8 to TRBJ2-7, with unresolved D. The V end was cut by 5 bases, the J end by 5 bases, with 10 bases between. Germline loops: CDR1 SGHVS, CDR2 FQNEAQ. The CDR3 spans 12 residues. CDR3 nucleotide sequence: TGTGCCAGCAGCCGCCACGCCGACGAGCAGTACTTC. Translated: CASSRHADEQYF.

This chain connects TRBV3-1 to TRBJ2-6; the D gene is possibly TRBD2 (5 bases). This CDR3 comprises 16 residues. Germline CDR1 LGHDT, CDR2 YNNKEL (reference sequence). V dropped 0 bases and J dropped 4 bases, with 10 bases sitting between them. This CDR3 reads CASSQERVLGANVLTF. Written as DNA, the CDR3 is TGTGCCAGCAGCCAAGAGCGGGTCTTGGGGGCCAACGTCCTGACTTTC.

Only one count was recorded for this clonotype. The chain employs TRBV6-2 or TRBV6-3 and TRBJ2-7, with TRBD2 matching 8 bases. Germline V gene data show CDR1 as MNHEY and CDR2 as SVGEGT. V gave up 5 bases and J gave up 3 bases; unmatched junction bases: 9. The CDR3 length is 15 residues. The CDR3 region has the DNA TGTGCCAGCAGTATCGGGGGGGGAATAGTCTACGAGCAGTACTTC. Residues: CASSIGGGIVYEQYF.

The rearrangement joins TRBV20-1 to TRBJ2-3; TRBD2 aligns across 12 bases. In germline, CDR1 is DFQATT, CDR2 SNEGSKA (reference sequence). The CDR3 runs 15 residues. After removal of 1 base from V and 1 base from J, the junction contained 0 bases not matched to a gene. The CDR3 spells CSARGTSGGTDTQYF. CDR3 bases: TGCAGTGCTAGAGGGACTAGCGGGGGCACAGATACGCAGTATTTT.

The CDR3 coding sequence is TGCGCCAGCAGCCCCACCGACAGGGGAACGCAGTATTTT. Translated, it gives CASSPTDRGTQYF. This sequence joins TRBV5-1 and TRBJ2-3, with TRBD1 matching 8 bases. Per germline, CDR1 SGHRS and CDR2 YFSETQ. The CDR3 consists of 13 residues. Trimming removed 4 bases from V and 9 bases from J; junction bases left unmatched: 7. The full variable domain, with the rest looked up from reference TRBV5-1 and TRBJ2-3, is KAGVTQTPRYLIKTRGQQVTLSCSPISGHRSVSWYQQTPGQGLQFLFEYFSETQRNKGNFPGRFSGRQFSNSRSEMNVSTLELGDSALYLCASSPTDRGTQYFGPGTRLTVL.

The CDR3 DNA reads as TGTGCCAGCAACCAGAGGACAGGGCTGAACTACGAGCAGTACTTC. Amino acid sequence: CASNQRTGLNYEQYF. The rearrangement links TRBV5-5 to TRBJ2-5; 8 positions match TRBD1. The better agreement between TRBJ2-7 and the DNA end casts doubt on the J call. The CDR3 has 15 residues. Germline values: CDR1 SGHKS, CDR2 YYEKEE (reference sequence).

Many counts were recorded for this clonotype. The V and J genes are TRBV7-8 and TRBJ1-5; tentatively, D is TRBD1 (5 bases). Germline CDR1 SGHVS, CDR2 FQNEAQ. This CDR3 is built from 15 residues. V shed 2 bases and J shed 0 bases, with 8 bases lying between them. The DNA of the CDR3 is TGTGCCAGCAGCTTAATGGGGCATAGCAATCAGCCCCAGCATTTT. Its translation is CASSLMGHSNQPQHF.

In its sample, this clonotype was seen a few times. The CDR3 sequence is CASSSSGPTYEQYF. For the CDR3, the DNA is TGTGCCAGCAGCTCTAGCGGGCCTACCTACGAGCAGTACTTC. The rearrangement uses TRBV27 and TRBJ2-7; 8 positions agree with TRBD2. The V gene end was trimmed by 6 bases and the J gene end by 2 bases; junction bases not matched to a gene: 6. The germline gives CDR1 MNHEY, CDR2 SMNVEV (reference sequence). The CDR3 loop spans 14 amino acids.

This clonotype was recorded a few times. The germline gene is not matched at one end of the junction; a read error may be the cause. This chain links TRBV6-6 with TRBJ2-5; tentatively, D is TRBD1 (5 bases). Germline V gene lookup returns CDR1 MNHNY and CDR2 SVGAGI (reference sequence). This CDR3 is built from 13 residues. CDR3 DNA: TGTGCCAGCAGTCCCAGGGATGGGCGTGGGTCCTTCTTC. Residues: CASSPRDGRGSFF.

J is TRBJ1-1 and V is TRBV12-3 or TRBV12-4; no clear D gene. Trimming pared 2 bases from V and 7 bases from J, leaving 11 bases between. The CDR3 length is 13 residues. The chain's CDR3 is CASSLTGRGEAFF. The CDR3 bases are TGTGCCAGCAGTTTAACGGGCCGGGGTGAAGCTTTCTTT.

The chain combines TRBV7-2 with TRBJ2-5, with D uncertain. V gave up 5 bases and J gave up 0 bases, with 7 bases separating them. This CDR3 is 13 amino acids long. The germline gives CDR1 SGHTA, CDR2 FQGNSA. The CDR3, as DNA: TGTGCCAGCAGCCTACCGTACCAAGAGACCCAGTACTTC. Translation gives CASSLPYQETQYF.

The chain links TRBV5-1 to TRBJ2-7; a possible D gene is TRBD2 (6 bases). In germline, CDR1 is SGHRS, CDR2 YFSETQ. V was trimmed by 2 bases and J by 2 bases, leaving 8 bases between them. The CDR3 runs to 13 residues. CDR3 bases: TGCGCCAGCAGCTTCGGGGAGGCCTACGAGCAGTACTTC. Its protein is CASSFGEAYEQYF.

CDR3 DNA: TGCGCCAGCAGCCAAGTTCTAGCGGGAGTAGGGGGAGGATACGAGCAGTACTTC. Its translation: CASSQVLAGVGGGYEQYF. The V gene is TRBV4-3, the J gene TRBJ2-7, with 10 nucleotides matching TRBD2. Per the germline V gene, CDR1 is LGHNA and CDR2 is YSLEER. The CDR3 is made up of 18 amino acids. The J segment lost 4 bases and the V segment lost 1 base, leaving 13 bases of the junction unmatched.

This chain links TRBV12-3 or TRBV12-4 with TRBJ2-3; D possibly corresponds to TRBD2 (6 bases). The CDR3 sequence is 15 residues long. V lost 5 bases and J 1 base, leaving 13 bases between the germline ends. The CDR3 reads CASSAPGLGTDTQYF. The CDR3, as DNA: TGTGCCAGCAGTGCCCCGGGACTTGGCACAGATACGCAGTATTTT.

V and J are TRBV27 and TRBJ1-6; D perhaps matches TRBD1 (6 bases). CDR3 length: 17 residues. V was pared by 3 bases and J by 7 bases, with 19 bases between. From germline, CDR1 is MNHEY and CDR2 SMNVEV (reference sequence). CDR3 coding DNA: TGTGCCAGCAGTTTGGCCCTCAGGGGAATTAGCAATTCACCCCTCCACTTT. This codes for CASSLALRGISNSPLHF.

The rearrangement links TRBV20-1 to TRBJ2-5, with 14 bases that match TRBD2. The germline CDR1 and CDR2 sequences are DFQATT and SNEGSKA (reference sequence). With V trimmed by 2 bases and J by 5 bases, 7 bases remained unmatched. The CDR3 covers 16 residues. CDR3 in DNA: TGCAGTGCTAGACGACTAGCGGGAGGGGGGATGGAGACCCAGTACTTC. Protein product: CSARRLAGGGMETQYF.

On this clonotype itself: The junction departs from the called germline gene at one end, perhaps through a read error. The chain is built from TRBV14 and TRBJ2-1; the match to TRBD2 covers 10 bases. Germline V gives CDR1 SGHDN, CDR2 FVKESK. This CDR3 has 17 residues. CDR3 amino acids: CASRQGLAEDIYNEQFF. The DNA for the CDR3 is TGTGCCAGCAGACAAGGACTAGCGGAGGATATCTACAATGAGCAGTTCTTC.

This clonotype was counted a few times. V and J are TRBV28 and TRBJ2-5; D is unresolved. Germline CDR1 MDHEN, CDR2 SYDVKM. V lost 5 bases and J 2 bases, leaving 12 bases between the germline ends. The length of the CDR3 is 14 residues. The CDR3 nucleotides are TGTGCCAGCAGTCTCTCCTGGGTTCAAGAGACCCAGTACTTC. Amino acids: CASSLSWVQETQYF.

This clonotype has just a few counts. The chain uses TRBV11-3 and TRBJ2-1, with TRBD2 matching over 14 bases. Germline CDR1 is SGHNT and CDR2 is YENEEA. CDR3 size: 20 residues. The V gene end was trimmed by 4 bases and the J gene end by 0 bases; junction bases not matched to a gene: 11. The CDR3 region is CASSSKGLAGDLSSYNEQFF. The CDR3 bases are TGTGCCAGCAGCTCAAAGGGACTAGCGGGGGATCTAAGCTCCTACAATGAGCAGTTCTTC.

As for this clonotype: The conserved phenylalanine or tryptophan is not found at the CDR3 terminus, so this likely reflects a read error. The chain uses TRBV20-1 and TRBJ2-5; D possibly uses TRBD1 or TRBD2 (5 bases each). The DNA end is more similar to TRBJ2-7, so the J call may be wrong. This CDR3 has 15 residues. The germline CDR1 and CDR2 sequences are DFQATT and SNEGSKA (reference sequence). The CDR3: CSARDLGDPGYEQYL. CDR3 nucleotide sequence: TGCAGTGCTAGAGATTTGGGGGATCCGGGCTACGAGCAGTACCTC.

A few counts support this clonotype. One end of the junction does not line up with germline, which may come from a read error. The CDR3 reads CASGFSIDEQYF. Written as DNA, the CDR3 is TGTGCCAGCGGTTTTAGCATAGACGAGCAGTACTTC. The genes are TRBV12-3 or TRBV12-4 and TRBJ2-5; D ambiguous. The DNA matches TRBJ2-7 better at its end, which makes the J call doubtful. This CDR3 has 12 amino acids.

The J gene is TRBJ2-2, the V gene TRBV19; D remains unclear. Trimming pared 5 bases from V and 6 bases from J, leaving 7 bases between. The CDR3 covers 12 residues. The germline CDR1 and CDR2 sequences are LNHDA and SQIVND (reference sequence). CDR3 protein: CASSFGSGELFF. CDR3 DNA sequence: TGTGCCAGTAGTTTCGGGTCCGGGGAGCTGTTTTTT.

Concerning this clonotype: Without the conserved terminal phenylalanine or tryptophan, this CDR3 likely stems from a read error. The genes are TRBV28 and TRBJ1-2; 11 nucleotides agree with TRBD1. The germline gives CDR1 MDHEN, CDR2 SYDVKM. The V gene end was trimmed by 3 bases and the J gene end by 5 bases; junction bases not matched to a gene: 8. This CDR3 has 16 residues. CDR3 sequence reads: CASSLTLGQGEYGYTL. The CDR3 DNA follows: TGTGCCAGCAGTTTGACTCTGGGACAGGGGGAATATGGCTACACCCTC.